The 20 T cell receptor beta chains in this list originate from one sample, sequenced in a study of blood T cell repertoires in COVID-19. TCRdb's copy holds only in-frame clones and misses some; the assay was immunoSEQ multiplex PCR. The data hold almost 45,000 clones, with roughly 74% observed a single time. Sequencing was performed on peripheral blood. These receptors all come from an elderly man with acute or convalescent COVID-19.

The CDR3, as DNA: TGTGCCAGCAGTGAGCGGTGGGGGGGCACCGGGGAGCTGTTTTTT. It is translated as CASSERWGGTGELFF. The chain employs TRBV2 and TRBJ2-2; TRBD2 agrees at 7 bases. The length of the CDR3 is 15 residues. With V trimmed by 3 bases and J by 4 bases, 5 bases remained unmatched. The germline V gene encodes CDR1 SNHLY and CDR2 FYNNEI. Looking up the rest from reference TRBV2 and TRBJ2-2 gives the full variable domain: EPEVTQTPSHQVTQMGQEVILRCVPISNHLYFYWYRQILGQKVEFLVSFYNNEISEKSEIFDDQFSVERPDGSNFTLKIRSTKLEDSAMYFCASSERWGGTGELFFGEGSRLTVL.

The CDR3 DNA reads as TGTGCCAGCAGCCAAGTGGATACTAGCGGGAGTAGGAACGAGCAGTACTTC. Translated: CASSQVDTSGSRNEQYF. The chain carries TRBV3-1 (or the pseudogene TRBV3-2) and TRBJ2-7; 11 bases are a match to TRBD2. With V trimmed by 1 base and J by 5 bases, 10 bases remained unmatched. Germline V lookup: CDR1 LGHDT, CDR2 YNNKEL (reference sequence). The CDR3 covers 17 residues.

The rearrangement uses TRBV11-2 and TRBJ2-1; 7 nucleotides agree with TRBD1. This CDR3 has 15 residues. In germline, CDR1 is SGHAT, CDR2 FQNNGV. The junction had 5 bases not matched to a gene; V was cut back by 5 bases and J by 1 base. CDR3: CASSGSTGSYNEQFF. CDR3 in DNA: TGTGCCAGCAGCGGATCGACAGGGTCCTACAATGAGCAGTTCTTC. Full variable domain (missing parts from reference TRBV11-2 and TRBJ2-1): EAGVAQSPRYKIIEKRQSVAFWCNPISGHATLYWYQQILGQGPKLLIQFQNNGVVDDSQLPKDRFSAERLKGVDSTLKIQPAKLEDSAVYLCASSGSTGSYNEQFFGPGTRLTVL.

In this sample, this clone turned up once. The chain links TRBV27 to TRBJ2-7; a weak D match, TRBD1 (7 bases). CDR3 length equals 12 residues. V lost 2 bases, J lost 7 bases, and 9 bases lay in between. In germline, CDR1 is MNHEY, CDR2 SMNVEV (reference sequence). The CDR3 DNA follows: TGTGCCAGCAGTTTACAGGGGGGAGAGCAGTACTTC. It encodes CASSLQGGEQYF.

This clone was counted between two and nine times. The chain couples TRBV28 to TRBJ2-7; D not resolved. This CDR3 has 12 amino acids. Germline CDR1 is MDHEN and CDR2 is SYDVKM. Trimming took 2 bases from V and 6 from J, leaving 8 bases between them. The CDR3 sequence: CASSLNPGEQYF. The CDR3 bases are TGTGCCAGCAGTTTAAATCCAGGCGAGCAGTACTTC.

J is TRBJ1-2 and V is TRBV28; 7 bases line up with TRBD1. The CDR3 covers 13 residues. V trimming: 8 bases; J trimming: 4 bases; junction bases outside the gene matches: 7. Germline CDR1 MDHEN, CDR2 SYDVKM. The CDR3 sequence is CASGQQGIYGYTF. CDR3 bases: TGTGCCAGCGGTCAACAGGGGATCTATGGCTACACCTTC.

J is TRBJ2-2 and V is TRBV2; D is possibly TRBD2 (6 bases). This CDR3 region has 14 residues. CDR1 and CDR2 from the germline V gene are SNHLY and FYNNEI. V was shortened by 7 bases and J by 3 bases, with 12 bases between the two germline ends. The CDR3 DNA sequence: TGTGCCAGCACTAGCGACCCGTACACCGGGGAGCTGTTTTTT. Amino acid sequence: CASTSDPYTGELFF.

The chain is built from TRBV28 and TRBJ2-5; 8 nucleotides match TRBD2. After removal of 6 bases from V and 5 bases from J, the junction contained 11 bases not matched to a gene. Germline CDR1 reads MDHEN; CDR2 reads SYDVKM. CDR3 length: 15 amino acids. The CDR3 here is CASRSSGSGGETQYF. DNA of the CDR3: TGTGCCAGCAGATCTAGCGGGTCAGGAGGGGAGACCCAGTACTTC.

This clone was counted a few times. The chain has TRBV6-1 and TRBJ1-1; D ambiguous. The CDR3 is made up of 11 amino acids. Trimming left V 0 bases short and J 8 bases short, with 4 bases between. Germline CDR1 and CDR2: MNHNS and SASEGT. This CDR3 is CASSEAFEAFF. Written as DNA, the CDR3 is TGTGCCAGCAGTGAAGCCTTCGAAGCTTTCTTT.

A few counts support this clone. CDR3 region: CASSLYSTGGQSYEQYF. The DNA of the CDR3 is TGTGCCAGCAGCTTATATTCAACCGGGGGACAGTCCTACGAGCAGTACTTC. This rearrangement joins TRBV5-6 to TRBJ2-7, with TRBD1 as a possible D gene (7 bases). In germline, CDR1 is SGHDT, CDR2 YYEEEE. The CDR3 totals 17 residues. V lost 2 bases, J lost 1 base, and 19 bases lay in between.

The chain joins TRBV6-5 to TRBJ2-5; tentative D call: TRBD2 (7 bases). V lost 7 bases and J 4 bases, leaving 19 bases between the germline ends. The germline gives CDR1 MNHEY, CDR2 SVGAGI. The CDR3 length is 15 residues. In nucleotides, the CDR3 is TGTGCCAGCACCCAGGGGCGGGAGTCCCGAGAGACCCAGTACTTC. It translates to CASTQGRESRETQYF.

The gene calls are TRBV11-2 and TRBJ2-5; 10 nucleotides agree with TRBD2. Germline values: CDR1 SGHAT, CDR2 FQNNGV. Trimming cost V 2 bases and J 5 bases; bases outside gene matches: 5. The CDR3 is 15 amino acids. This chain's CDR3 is CASSLNSGRMETQYF. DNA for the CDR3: TGTGCCAGCAGCTTAAATAGCGGGAGGATGGAGACCCAGTACTTC.

The chain's CDR3 is CASSSRDRVNQPQHF. CDR3 sequence (DNA): TGTGCCAGTAGTAGCCGGGACAGGGTCAATCAGCCCCAGCATTTT. The rearrangement links TRBV19 to TRBJ1-5; TRBD1 agrees at 9 bases. CDR3 size: 15 residues. J was trimmed by 3 bases and V by 4 bases; bases with no gene match: 4. Germline loops: CDR1 LNHDA, CDR2 SQIVND (reference sequence).

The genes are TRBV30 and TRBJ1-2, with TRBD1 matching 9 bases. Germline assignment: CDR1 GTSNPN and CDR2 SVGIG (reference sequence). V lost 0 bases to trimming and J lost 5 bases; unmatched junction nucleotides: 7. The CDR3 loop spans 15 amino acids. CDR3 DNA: TGTGCCTGGAGTGTCCCGGGACAGGGAGAATATGGCTACACCTTC. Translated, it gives CAWSVPGQGEYGYTF. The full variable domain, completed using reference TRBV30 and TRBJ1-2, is SQTIHQWPATLVQPVGSPLSLECTVEGTSNPNLYWYRQAAGRGLQLLFYSVGIGQISSEVPQNLSASRPQDRQFILSSKKLLLSDSGFYLCAWSVPGQGEYGYTFGSGTRLTVV.

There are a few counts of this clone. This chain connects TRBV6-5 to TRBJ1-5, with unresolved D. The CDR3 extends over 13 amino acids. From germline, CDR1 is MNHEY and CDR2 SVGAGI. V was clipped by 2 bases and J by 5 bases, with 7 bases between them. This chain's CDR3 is CASSYGLHQPQHF. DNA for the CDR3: TGTGCCAGCAGTTACGGGCTCCATCAGCCCCAGCATTTT.

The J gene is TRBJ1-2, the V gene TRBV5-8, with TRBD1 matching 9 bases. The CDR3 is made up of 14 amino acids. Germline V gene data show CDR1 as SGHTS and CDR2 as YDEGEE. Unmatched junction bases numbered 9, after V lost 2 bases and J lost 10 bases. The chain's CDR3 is CASSFSGTGIDYTF. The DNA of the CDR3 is TGTGCCAGCAGCTTCTCCGGGACAGGGATTGACTACACCTTC.

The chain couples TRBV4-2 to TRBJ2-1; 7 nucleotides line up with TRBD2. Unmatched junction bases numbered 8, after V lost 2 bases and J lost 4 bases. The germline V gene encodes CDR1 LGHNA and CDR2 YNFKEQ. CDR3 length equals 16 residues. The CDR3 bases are TGTGCCAGCAGCCAATTCGCGGGAGAAGGTTACAATGAGCAGTTCTTC. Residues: CASSQFAGEGYNEQFF.

The CDR3 coding sequence is TGTGCCAGCGTAGGGGCTTATAGCAATCAGCCCCAGCATTTT. This translates into CASVGAYSNQPQHF. The chain is built from TRBV28 and TRBJ1-5; weak D call: TRBD1 (5 bases). Germline CDR1 is MDHEN and CDR2 is SYDVKM. The CDR3 totals 14 residues. Trimming removed 8 bases from V and 0 bases from J, with 11 bases in between. Filled out from reference TRBV28 and TRBJ1-5, the complete variable domain reads DVKVTQSSRYLVKRTGEKVFLECVQDMDHENMFWYRQDPGLGLRLIYFSYDVKMKEKGDIPEGYSVSREKKERFSLILESASTNQTSMYLCASVGAYSNQPQHFGDGTRLSIL.

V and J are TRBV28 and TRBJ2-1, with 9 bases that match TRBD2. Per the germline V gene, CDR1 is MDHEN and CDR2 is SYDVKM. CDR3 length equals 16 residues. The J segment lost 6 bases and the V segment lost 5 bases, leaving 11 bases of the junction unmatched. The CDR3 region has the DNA TGTGCCAGCAGTCCCGCCTATAGCGGGAGTAGCAATGAGCAGTTCTTC. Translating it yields CASSPAYSGSSNEQFF. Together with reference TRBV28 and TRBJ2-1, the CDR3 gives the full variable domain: DVKVTQSSRYLVKRTGEKVFLECVQDMDHENMFWYRQDPGLGLRLIYFSYDVKMKEKGDIPEGYSVSREKKERFSLILESASTNQTSMYLCASSPAYSGSSNEQFFGPGTRLTVL.

The CDR3: CASRGGSTTGELFF. The CDR3 DNA reads as TGTGCCAGCAGGGGCGGGTCGACCACCGGGGAGCTGTTTTTT. This chain joins TRBV5-4 and TRBJ2-2; possible D gene TRBD2, 5 bases. The germline V gene encodes CDR1 SGHNT and CDR2 YYREEE (reference sequence). This CDR3 comprises 14 residues. Trimming removed 5 bases from V and 4 bases from J, with 12 bases in between. Based on the CDR3 plus reference TRBV5-4 and TRBJ2-2, the full variable domain is ETGVTQSPTHLIKTRGQQVTLRCSSQSGHNTVSWYQQALGQGPQFIFQYYREEENGRGNFPPRFSGLQFPNYSSELNVNALELDDSALYLCASRGGSTTGELFFGEGSRLTVL.